This TCR beta chain was sequenced during a study of cytomegalovirus exposure and HLA in healthy donors. Overall study: The 120 or so validation repertoires were reported in a later analysis to have been generated on the same platform as the roughly 700 first-cohort repertoires.

Sequencing used immunoSEQ multiplex PCR; TCRdb keeps in-frame clones, though not all of them. The sample records more than 110,000 clones, about 95% being singletons. To note about this clone: Its target is not known.

Study-level results: As was reported, the classifier diagnosed cytomegalovirus status with high specificity and sensitivity. In a later analysis, first-cohort TCR clusters were found to tend to co-occur in the approximately 120 validation repertoires. Specificity for CMV antigens was confirmed in vitro for a few of the CMV-associated chains.

This receptor was identified in a young man in good health and CMV-seropositive. The sample comprised PBMCs.

CDR3 in amino acids: CASTTGGAGELFF. CDR3 coding DNA: TGTGCCAGCACCACAGGGGGGGCCGGGGAGCTGTTTTTT. This chain connects TRBV27 to TRBJ2-2; tentatively, D is TRBD1 (8 bases). V was cut by 7 bases and J by 6 bases, with 12 bases left in between. Germline lookup yields CDR1 MNHEY and CDR2 SMNVEV (reference sequence). This CDR3 is built from 13 residues.